A selection of T cell receptor beta chains follows, all from one sample in a study of response to subunit inactivated influenza vaccine. TCRdb re-derived calls from the RT-PCR reads in MiXCR, one entry per CDR3 protein. The table has about 780,000 distinct CDR3 sequences, less than 20% seen once. Sequencing was performed on PBMCs from blood, taken less than 6 days after vaccination. These receptors originate from a man aged 45-60 years who received an inactivated influenza vaccine. Both conserved end residues are part of each CDR3. The order of the fields is clone size, D gene, V gene, J gene, CDR3 DNA, CDR3 protein. A D gene is named only where the DNA matches it firmly. Only some rows state a clone size, as once, few, many or a class for expanded clones.

clone size: many
D gene: TRBD1
V gene: TRBV7-2
J gene: TRBJ1-1
CDR3 DNA: TGTGCCAGCAGCCTTACAGGGGGCAACAATGAAGCTTTCTTT
CDR3 protein: CASSLTGGNNEAFF

clone size: -
D gene: -
V gene: TRBV7-9
J gene: TRBJ1-1
CDR3 DNA: TGTGCCAGCAGCGCTGCCGGGACCGTCCTCGTAGGGGCTTTCTTT
CDR3 protein: CASSAAGTVLVGAFF

clone size: -
D gene: -
V gene: TRBV6-1
J gene: TRBJ2-1
CDR3 DNA: TGTGCCAGCAGTGAACGGGGGACAGTATACAATGAGCAGTTCTTC
CDR3 protein: CASSERGTVYNEQFF

clone size: many
D gene: -
V gene: TRBV7-2
J gene: TRBJ2-1
CDR3 DNA: TGTGCCAGCAGTTTTAACTACAATGAGCAGTTCTTC
CDR3 protein: CASSFNYNEQFF

clone size: few
D gene: -
V gene: TRBV4-3
J gene: TRBJ2-7
CDR3 DNA: TGCGCCAGCAGCCAAAACAGGCACTCCTACGAGCAGTACTTC
CDR3 protein: CASSQNRHSYEQYF

clone size: -
D gene: -
V gene: TRBV4-3
J gene: TRBJ1-1
CDR3 DNA: TGCGCCAGCAGCCAAGATCTTTACACCGCCGGAGCTTTCTTT
CDR3 protein: CASSQDLYTAGAFF

clone size: -
D gene: -
V gene: TRBV9
J gene: TRBJ2-2
CDR3 DNA: TGTGCCAGCAGCGTAGATGTCGGGGGCGGCGGGGAGCTGTTTTTT
CDR3 protein: CASSVDVGGGGELFF

clone size: few
D gene: -
V gene: TRBV20-1
J gene: TRBJ2-7
CDR3 DNA: TGCAGTGCTAGAGATTTAACAGTCTCCTACGAGCAGTACTTC
CDR3 protein: CSARDLTVSYEQYF

clone size: few
D gene: TRBD1
V gene: TRBV7-9
J gene: TRBJ2-5
CDR3 DNA: TGTGCCAGCAGCTTAACAATGGACAGGAACCAAGAGACCCAGTACTTC
CDR3 protein: CASSLTMDRNQETQYF

clone size: few
D gene: TRBD1
V gene: TRBV15
J gene: TRBJ1-4
CDR3 DNA: TGTGCCACGACAGGGGCGGCTAATGAAAAACTGTTTTTT
CDR3 protein: CATTGAANEKLFF

clone size: many
D gene: -
V gene: TRBV10-3
J gene: TRBJ2-3
CDR3 DNA: TGTGCCATCAGTTCCCTGGGGAGGGACAGTAGCACAGATACGCAGTATTTT
CDR3 protein: CAISSLGRDSSTDTQYF

clone size: -
D gene: TRBD2
V gene: TRBV15
J gene: TRBJ2-1
CDR3 DNA: TGTGCCACCAGCACAACCGGGACTAGCCAAAATGAGCAGTTCTTC
CDR3 protein: CATSTTGTSQNEQFF

clone size: -
D gene: TRBD1
V gene: TRBV28
J gene: TRBJ2-1
CDR3 DNA: TGTGCCAGCAGTTTATACCGGGACAGGACTTACAATGAGCAGTTCTTC
CDR3 protein: CASSLYRDRTYNEQFF

clone size: few
D gene: TRBD1
V gene: TRBV2
J gene: TRBJ2-7
CDR3 DNA: TGTGCCAGCAGTGACCTGCAGGGGGCCCACGAGCAGTACTTC
CDR3 protein: CASSDLQGAHEQYF

clone size: -
D gene: -
V gene: TRBV4-2
J gene: TRBJ1-2
CDR3 DNA: TGTGCCAGCAGCCCGTCCCAGGACATAGCTTCTAACTATGGCTACACCTTC
CDR3 protein: CASSPSQDIASNYGYTF

clone size: many
D gene: -
V gene: TRBV5-6
J gene: TRBJ2-5
CDR3 DNA: TGTGCCAGCAGCCAAGGGAAGACCCAGTACTTC
CDR3 protein: CASSQGKTQYF

clone size: -
D gene: TRBD2
V gene: TRBV15
J gene: TRBJ2-7
CDR3 DNA: TGTGCCACCAGCAGAGATCGGGGGGGCCCCTACGAGCAGTACTTC
CDR3 protein: CATSRDRGGPYEQYF

clone size: few
D gene: -
V gene: TRBV28
J gene: TRBJ2-4
CDR3 DNA: TGTGCCAGCATCCCGGGGTGGGGGGTTCGGGCCAAAAACATTCAGTACTTC
CDR3 protein: CASIPGWGVRAKNIQYF

clone size: -
D gene: TRBD1
V gene: TRBV6-5
J gene: TRBJ1-6
CDR3 DNA: TGTGCCAGCAGTTACTCCCCAGGGGGGAATAATTCACCCCTCCACTTT
CDR3 protein: CASSYSPGGNNSPLHF

clone size: -
D gene: -
V gene: TRBV20-1
J gene: TRBJ1-6
CDR3 DNA: TGCAGTGCTAGAGCGGATGGAGAAGATAATTCACCCCTCCACTTT
CDR3 protein: CSARADGEDNSPLHF

clone size: -
D gene: TRBD2
V gene: TRBV20-1
J gene: TRBJ2-1
CDR3 DNA: TGCAGTGCTCGGGGGAGGGCCACTAACAATGAGCAGTTCTTC
CDR3 protein: CSARGRATNNEQFF

clone size: -
D gene: TRBD1
V gene: TRBV4-3
J gene: TRBJ2-5
CDR3 DNA: TGCGCCAGCAGCCAAGACCCAGGGGGCTCACAGACCCAGTACTTC
CDR3 protein: CASSQDPGGSQTQYF